This entry features one T cell receptor (beta chain) sequence. Antigen specificity is unknown. The data were obtained in a study of cytotoxic CD8 clonotypes in ibrutinib-treated CLL. V lost 1 base, J lost 2 bases, and 12 bases lay in between. CDR1 is MGHRA, CDR2 YSYEKL, per germline. The length of the CDR3 is 16 residues. Here immunoSEQ multiplex PCR was the method, and the copy in TCRdb shows in-frame clones only, minus some. The data show 150,000 to 250,000 clones, about 72% seen once. Study-wide points: Before falling back toward baseline at progression, clonality had risen at the time of ibrutinib response. At baseline, clonality was higher than in age-matched healthy donors and correlated with CD8+ counts.

Sequencing used PBMCs, obtained after 24 months of ibrutinib treatment. The chain is built from TRBV4-1 and TRBJ1-5; D might be TRBD1 (5 bases). The receptor was isolated from a human donor with chronic lymphocytic leukemia. In DNA form, the CDR3 reads TGCGCCAGCAGCCAAGCCGTGAGGGGCGGCAATCAGCCCCAGCATTTT. Translated: CASSQAVRGGNQPQHF.